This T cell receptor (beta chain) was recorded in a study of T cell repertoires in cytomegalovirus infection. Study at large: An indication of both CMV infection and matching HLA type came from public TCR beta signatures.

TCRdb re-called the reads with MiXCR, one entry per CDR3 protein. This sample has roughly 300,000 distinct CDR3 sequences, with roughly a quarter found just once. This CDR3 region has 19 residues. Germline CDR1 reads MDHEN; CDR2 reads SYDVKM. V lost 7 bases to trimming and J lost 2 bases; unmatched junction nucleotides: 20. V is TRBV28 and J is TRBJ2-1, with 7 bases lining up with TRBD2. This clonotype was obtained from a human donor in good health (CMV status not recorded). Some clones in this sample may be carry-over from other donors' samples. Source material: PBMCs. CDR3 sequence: CASKLVGFSAGLTYNEQFF. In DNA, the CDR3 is TGTGCCAGCAAACTAGTGGGTTTTTCAGCGGGACTGACCTACAATGAGCAGTTCTTC.